These 15 T cell receptor beta chains originate from one sample sequenced in a study of OX40 agonist ivuxolimab in advanced cancers. Sequenced by immunoSEQ multiplex PCR; TCRdb stores in-frame clones only, minus some. The sample lists about 86,000 clones; roughly nine tenths were seen once. Sample: CD4+ or CD8+ T cells sorted from blood, taken in a trial of the OX40 agonist ivuxolimab. These receptors all stem from an adult with an advanced solid tumor such as melanoma, head and neck, liver or kidney cancer.

The rearrangement uses TRBV30 and TRBJ2-7; D might be TRBD2 (6 bases). V was shortened by 4 bases and J by 7 bases, with 11 bases between the two germline ends. This CDR3 spans 11 amino acids. CDR1 is GTSNPN, CDR2 SVGIG, per germline (reference sequence). This chain's CDR3 is CAWITSWEQYF. CDR3 nucleotide sequence: TGTGCCTGGATAACTAGCTGGGAGCAGTACTTC.

The V gene is TRBV5-1, the J gene TRBJ2-1; TRBD1 is a possible D gene (6 bases). Germline V gene sequence: CDR1 SGHRS, CDR2 YFSETQ. V lost 3 bases and J 4 bases, leaving 11 bases between the germline ends. The CDR3 has 14 amino acids. The CDR3 sequence is CASSWPGDYNEQFF. CDR3 bases: TGCGCCAGCAGCTGGCCAGGGGATTACAATGAGCAGTTCTTC.

The chain is built from TRBV30 and TRBJ2-1; TRBD2 matches 7 bases. The CDR3 is made up of 14 amino acids. With V trimmed by 2 bases and J by 4 bases, 5 bases remained unmatched. Germline lookup yields CDR1 GTSNPN and CDR2 SVGIG (reference sequence). DNA of the CDR3: TGTGCCTGGAGTCTGGCTAGCGGTTACAATGAGCAGTTCTTC. Amino acid sequence: CAWSLASGYNEQFF. Looking up the rest from reference TRBV30 and TRBJ2-1 gives the full variable domain: SQTIHQWPATLVQPVGSPLSLECTVEGTSNPNLYWYRQAAGRGLQLLFYSVGIGQISSEVPQNLSASRPQDRQFILSSKKLLLSDSGFYLCAWSLASGYNEQFFGPGTRLTVL.

The V and J genes are TRBV5-4 and TRBJ1-2, with no clear D. V shed 0 bases and J shed 4 bases, with 10 bases lying between them. The V gene's germline CDR1 is SGHNT and CDR2 YYREEE (reference sequence). The CDR3 has 14 residues. The CDR3 spells CASSLDLRRYGYTF. In DNA form, the CDR3 reads TGTGCCAGCAGCTTGGATCTCAGGCGCTATGGCTACACCTTC.

This clone was seen a single time. CDR3 in DNA: TGTGCCATCAGTGAAAGTCTACTAGTTAGCACAGATACGCAGTATTTT. Its protein is CAISESLLVSTDTQYF. This chain joins TRBV10-3 and TRBJ2-3; possibly TRBD2 for D (5 bases). In germline, CDR1 is ENHRY, CDR2 SYGVKD. This CDR3 contains 16 residues. V was shortened by 3 bases and J by 0 bases, with 13 bases between the two germline ends.

The rearrangement uses TRBV6-5 and TRBJ2-7; D gene unclear. CDR1 MNHEY and CDR2 SVGAGI come from the germline V gene. CDR3 length: 11 residues. Deletions cut 5 bases from V and 6 bases from J, with 8 bases between. The chain's CDR3 is CASSPQLEQYF. The CDR3 DNA reads TGTGCCAGCAGTCCACAGCTCGAGCAGTACTTC.

The chain uses TRBV13 and TRBJ1-1, with D possibly TRBD1 on 6 matching bases. Germline V CDR1 and CDR2: PRHDT, FYEKMQ (reference sequence). The CDR3 is made up of 13 amino acids. Trimming shortened V by 5 bases and J by 4 bases, and 11 bases separated the two germline ends. CDR3: CASSGRGRTEAFF. The CDR3 DNA reads TGTGCCAGCAGCGGCCGGGGGCGCACTGAAGCTTTCTTT.

CDR3 bases: TGTGCCAGCAGACCAAGACAGGGAAAGGATAGCAATCAGCCCCAGCATTTT. Its translation is CASRPRQGKDSNQPQHF. The chain employs TRBV28 and TRBJ1-5, with 7 bases fitting TRBD1. CDR3 size: 17 residues. V gave up 6 bases and J gave up 0 bases; unmatched junction bases: 11. Germline V gene data show CDR1 as MDHEN and CDR2 as SYDVKM.

This sequence joins TRBV4-1 and TRBJ1-5, with a tentative D call TRBD1 (6 bases). This CDR3 has 15 amino acids. Germline lookup yields CDR1 MGHRA and CDR2 YSYEKL. V was pared by 0 bases and J by 1 base, with 7 bases between. CDR3 sequence: CASSQDDRSNQPQHF. CDR3 in DNA: TGCGCCAGCAGCCAAGATGACAGGAGCAATCAGCCCCAGCATTTT.

The table lists this clone with a few counts. V and J are TRBV30 and TRBJ1-1; D is undetermined. Germline V lookup: CDR1 GTSNPN, CDR2 SVGIG (reference sequence). CDR3 length equals 12 residues. V was shortened by 0 bases and J by 8 bases, with 10 bases between the two germline ends. In DNA form, the CDR3 reads TGTGCCTGGAGTGTAGCGCGTTACGAAGCTTTCTTT. This sequence encodes CAWSVARYEAFF.

The chain combines TRBV30 with TRBJ2-5; a possible D gene is TRBD1 (5 bases). The CDR3 sequence is 14 residues long. CDR1 is GTSNPN, CDR2 SVGIG, per germline (reference sequence). The ends were cut back, 2 bases at V and 4 bases at J, with 14 bases in the middle. This CDR3 reads CAWSKAQGAETQYF. The DNA for the CDR3 is TGTGCCTGGAGTAAGGCCCAAGGGGCAGAGACCCAGTACTTC.

The rearrangement joins TRBV10-2 to TRBJ2-1; 7 bases align to TRBD2. Germline V gene sequence: CDR1 WSHSY, CDR2 SAAADI. The trim removed 4 bases at V and 7 bases at J, leaving 10 bases unmatched. The CDR3 totals 15 residues. CDR3 region: CASSGTYGGSNEQFF. As DNA, the CDR3 is TGCGCCAGCAGTGGGACTTACGGCGGGAGTAATGAGCAGTTCTTC.

This chain connects TRBV5-1 to TRBJ2-5; a weak D match, TRBD2 (6 bases). The better agreement between TRBJ2-7 and the DNA end casts doubt on the J call. This CDR3 comprises 16 residues. Looked up from germline, CDR1 is SGHRS and CDR2 is YFSETQ. The CDR3 protein is CASRPTSWEVYYEQYF. The CDR3 DNA reads TGCGCCAGCAGACCGACGTCGTGGGAGGTATACTACGAGCAGTACTTC.

The chain uses TRBV19 and TRBJ1-1; TRBD1 aligns across 9 bases. Germline CDR1 is LNHDA and CDR2 is SQIVND (reference sequence). Unmatched junction bases numbered 3, after V lost 5 bases and J lost 2 bases. CDR3 length: 14 amino acids. The DNA for the CDR3 is TGTGCCAGTAGTTCGGACAGGGGAAACACTGAAGCTTTCTTT. Amino acids: CASSSDRGNTEAFF.

The V call is TRBV11-3, the J call TRBJ2-1; D not resolved. The CDR3 has 14 residues. Looked up from germline, CDR1 is SGHNT and CDR2 is YENEEA. V lost 4 bases to trimming and J lost 0 bases, with 7 bases between them. The CDR3 DNA follows: TGTGCCAGCAGCTCCCTTAGCTCCTACAATGAGCAGTTCTTC. This translates into CASSSLSSYNEQFF.